The 30 T cell receptor beta chains below come from one sample, sequenced in a study of cytotoxic CD8 clonotypes in ibrutinib-treated CLL. Sequencing was performed with immunoSEQ multiplex PCR; in TCRdb, only in-frame clones are kept and a portion is missing. Found here are about 72,000 clones, 80% of them singletons; the top ten hold roughly 7.1%. The sequencing used PBMCs, collected at disease progression, from a patient treated with ibrutinib. These receptors were collected from a human donor with chronic lymphocytic leukemia.

This chain links TRBV7-2 with TRBJ1-1, with D unresolved. CDR1 SGHTA and CDR2 FQGNSA come from the germline V gene. The CDR3 has 14 residues. Deletions cut 2 bases from V and 1 base from J, with 8 bases between. The CDR3 coding sequence is TGTGCCAGCAGCTTAAGTGCAGGGAACACTGAAGCTTTCTTT. Its protein product is CASSLSAGNTEAFF.

The V call is TRBV30, the J call TRBJ2-1; 11 bases are shared with TRBD2. Germline CDR1 and CDR2: GTSNPN and SVGIG (reference sequence). This CDR3 contains 14 residues. With V trimmed by 2 bases and J by 10 bases, 7 bases remained unmatched. This chain's CDR3 is CAWSRGLAVLEQFF. The CDR3 coding sequence is TGTGCCTGGAGTCGGGGACTAGCGGTATTAGAGCAGTTCTTC.

The chain uses TRBV5-1 and TRBJ1-2, with D perhaps matching TRBD1 (6 bases). The CDR3 covers 12 residues. The germline CDR1 and CDR2 sequences are SGHRS and YFSETQ. Deletions cut 4 bases from V and 5 bases from J, with 9 bases between. Written as DNA, the CDR3 is TGCGCCAGCAGCGCTGGACAGTATGGCTACACCTTC. This codes for CASSAGQYGYTF.

V and J are TRBV6-1 and TRBJ1-5; D is possibly TRBD1 (6 bases). The germline V gene has CDR1 MNHNS and CDR2 SASEGT. The CDR3 sequence is 13 residues long. Trimming took off 2 bases at V and 5 bases at J, with 7 bases between the two ends. CDR3: CASSERTDQPQHF. The DNA of the CDR3 is TGTGCCAGCAGTGAAAGGACAGATCAGCCCCAGCATTTT.

The rearrangement joins TRBV30 to TRBJ2-4; TRBD2 might be the D (5 bases). The germline gives CDR1 GTSNPN, CDR2 SVGIG (reference sequence). The CDR3 spans 13 residues. Trimming stripped 5 bases from V and 1 base from J, with 9 bases between. The DNA for the CDR3 is TGTGCCTGGTCGGGGATTGCCAAAAACATTCAGTACTTC. Protein: CAWSGIAKNIQYF.

This chain joins TRBV2 and TRBJ1-5; D perhaps matches TRBD1 (6 bases). V was clipped by 4 bases and J by 0 bases, with 10 bases between them. The germline V gene encodes CDR1 SNHLY and CDR2 FYNNEI. There are 15 residues in the CDR3. The CDR3 DNA is TGTGCCAGCAGTGGACAGGCTAATAGCAATCAGCCCCAGCATTTT. Amino acid sequence: CASSGQANSNQPQHF.

The chain carries TRBV11-2 and TRBJ2-2; D is possibly TRBD1 or TRBD2 (5 bases each). V lost 5 bases and J lost 4, with 11 bases in between. The CDR3 length is 14 residues. The germline gives CDR1 SGHAT, CDR2 FQNNGV. The CDR3 DNA sequence: TGTGCCAGCAGCCCCAGGGAGACCACCGGGGAGCTGTTTTTT. Translation: CASSPRETTGELFF.

The rearrangement uses TRBV12-5 and TRBJ2-7, with 13 bases lining up with TRBD2. Germline V gene sequence: CDR1 LGHNT, CDR2 FRNRAP. The CDR3 is 15 residues long. Unmatched junction bases numbered 3, after V lost 5 bases and J lost 2 bases. In nucleotides, the CDR3 is TGTGCTAGTGGTAAGGGACTAGCGGGAACCTACGAGCAGTACTTC. Translating gives CASGKGLAGTYEQYF.

The rearrangement links TRBV4-1 to TRBJ1-3; D might be TRBD1 (6 bases). CDR3 length: 18 residues. From germline, CDR1 is MGHRA and CDR2 YSYEKL. The ends were cut back, 0 bases at V and 0 bases at J, with 15 bases in the middle. CDR3 loop: CASSQDPPRGHSGNTIYF. Written as DNA, the CDR3 is TGCGCCAGCAGCCAAGATCCCCCCAGGGGACACTCTGGAAACACCATATATTTT.

This clone was observed a single time. The chain couples TRBV14 to TRBJ1-5; perhaps TRBD1 as D (5 bases). V was clipped by 0 bases and J by 0 bases, with 15 bases between them. Germline V gene data show CDR1 as SGHDN and CDR2 as FVKESK. The length of the CDR3 is 18 residues. The CDR3 nucleotides are TGTGCCAGCAGCCAAGAAGGGACCGCGACGGATAGCAATCAGCCCCAGCATTTT. It encodes CASSQEGTATDSNQPQHF. The full variable domain, with the rest looked up from reference TRBV14 and TRBJ1-5, is EAGVTQFPSHSVIEKGQTVTLRCDPISGHDNLYWYRRVMGKEIKFLLHFVKESKQDESGMPNNRFLAERTGGTYSTLKVQPAELEDSGVYFCASSQEGTATDSNQPQHFGDGTRLSIL.

This rearrangement joins TRBV30 to TRBJ2-7, with D uncertain. Germline assignment: CDR1 GTSNPN and CDR2 SVGIG (reference sequence). Trimming took off 2 bases at V and 3 bases at J, with 8 bases between the two ends. This CDR3 comprises 12 residues. The CDR3 loop reads CAWSLKSYEQYF. DNA for the CDR3: TGTGCCTGGAGTCTGAAGAGCTACGAGCAGTACTTC.

V usage is TRBV7-6 and J usage is TRBJ2-3; tentative D call: TRBD2 (5 bases). The CDR3 extends over 15 amino acids. Germline V gene sequence: CDR1 SGHVS, CDR2 FNYEAQ. Trimming pared 5 bases from V and 0 bases from J, leaving 12 bases between. In nucleotides, the CDR3 is TGTGCCAGCAGCATCCAGACTACTAGCACAGATACGCAGTATTTT. Its translation is CASSIQTTSTDTQYF.

The CDR3 DNA is TGTGCCAGCAGGGTCAGGGCCTTCTCCTACAATGAGCAGTTCTTC. It yields the protein CASRVRAFSYNEQFF. V is TRBV6-1 and J is TRBJ2-1; D perhaps matches TRBD1 (5 bases). Germline V lookup: CDR1 MNHNS, CDR2 SASEGT. The V end lost 6 bases, the J end lost 0 bases, and 12 bases lay between the germline ends. This CDR3 has 15 residues.

The V call is TRBV7-2, the J call TRBJ1-1, with D tentatively TRBD1 (6 bases). The ends were cut back, 6 bases at V and 2 bases at J, with 13 bases in the middle. CDR1 is SGHTA and CDR2 is FQGNSA in the germline V gene. The CDR3 covers 14 residues. CDR3 sequence reads: CASRSGQRNTEAFF. CDR3 sequence (DNA): TGTGCCAGCAGATCCGGACAGAGAAACACTGAAGCTTTCTTT.

The CDR3, as DNA: TGTGCCAGTAGTCCACTTTCAGGGATAAGTTACGAGCAGTACTTC. Translated, it gives CASSPLSGISYEQYF. V is TRBV19 and J is TRBJ2-7, with D tentatively TRBD1 (5 bases). The CDR3 loop spans 15 amino acids. Trimming shortened V by 5 bases and J by 4 bases, and 18 bases separated the two germline ends. CDR1 is LNHDA, CDR2 SQIVND, per germline (reference sequence).

This chain connects TRBV27 to TRBJ1-2, with D tentatively TRBD1 (6 bases). Germline V gene data show CDR1 as MNHEY and CDR2 as SMNVEV (reference sequence). This CDR3 has 12 amino acids. The germline V and J ends were trimmed by 11 bases and 4 bases, with 14 bases remaining between them. DNA for the CDR3: TGTGCCTCGGGGGCGGGCCTCTATGGCTACACCTTC. Encoded protein: CASGAGLYGYTF.

The rearrangement uses TRBV5-4 and TRBJ1-2; D uncertain. Germline-derived CDR1 and CDR2 are SGHNT and YYREEE (reference sequence). The CDR3 is 11 amino acids. Trimming stripped 2 bases from V and 7 bases from J, with 6 bases between. The CDR3 region has the DNA TGTGCCAGCAGCTTCGGCTTTGGCTACACCTTC. This translates into CASSFGFGYTF. The full variable domain, rest sourced from reference TRBV5-4 and TRBJ1-2, is ETGVTQSPTHLIKTRGQQVTLRCSSQSGHNTVSWYQQALGQGPQFIFQYYREEENGRGNFPPRFSGLQFPNYSSELNVNALELDDSALYLCASSFGFGYTFGSGTRLTVV.

The chain links TRBV2 to TRBJ2-1; a possible D gene is TRBD2 (6 bases). This CDR3 is 14 amino acids long. The germline gives CDR1 SNHLY, CDR2 FYNNEI. V gave up 7 bases and J gave up 0 bases, with 10 bases separating them. This chain's CDR3 is CASMIGSSYNEQFF. The CDR3 DNA reads as TGTGCCAGCATGATCGGGAGCTCCTACAATGAGCAGTTCTTC.

The gene calls are TRBV29-1 and TRBJ1-3; D unclear. Trimming cost V 4 bases and J 2 bases, with 12 bases left between them. CDR3 length: 14 residues. Germline CDR1 is SQVTM and CDR2 is ANQGSEA. CDR3 DNA sequence: TGCAGCGTTGTCGGGAGGGCGGCTGGAAACACCATATATTTT. Amino acid sequence: CSVVGRAAGNTIYF. Complete variable domain (other parts from reference TRBV29-1 and TRBJ1-3): SAVISQKPSRDICQRGTSLTIQCQVDSQVTMMFWYRQQPGQSLTLIATANQGSEATYESGFVIDKFPISRPNLTFSTLTVSNMSPEDSSIYLCSVVGRAAGNTIYFGEGSWLTVV.

The chain carries TRBV10-1 and TRBJ2-5; 7 bases align to TRBD1. Germline V gene data show CDR1 as WNHNN and CDR2 as SYGVQD (reference sequence). The CDR3 is 12 residues long. In DNA, the CDR3 is TGCCCCTTTGGGACAGACCAAGAGACCCAGTACTTC. It encodes CPFGTDQETQYF.

This chain uses TRBV5-6 with TRBJ2-7, with D uncertain. The V gene lost 0 bases and the J gene lost 4 bases, with 5 bases spanning the gap. The CDR3 loop spans 12 amino acids. Germline V gene data show CDR1 as SGHDT and CDR2 as YYEEEE. CDR3 residues: CASSLGVYEQYF. As DNA, the CDR3 is TGTGCCAGCAGCTTGGGTGTTTACGAGCAGTACTTC.

CDR3 amino acids: CASSERRGRVDYEQYF. The CDR3 DNA is TGTGCCAGCAGTGAAAGGAGGGGGCGCGTCGACTACGAGCAGTACTTC. This sequence joins TRBV6-1 and TRBJ2-7; perhaps TRBD1 as D (7 bases). The V end was cut by 2 bases, the J end by 3 bases, with 17 bases between. CDR3 length equals 16 residues. Germline CDR1 is MNHNS and CDR2 is SASEGT.

This rearrangement joins TRBV30 to TRBJ1-6; D unclear. The CDR3 runs to 15 residues. V dropped 0 bases and J dropped 6 bases, with 12 bases sitting between them. The germline V gene encodes CDR1 GTSNPN and CDR2 SVGIG (reference sequence). CDR3 bases: TGTGCCTGGAGTGTTTTCTCTACATTTAATTCACCCCTCCACTTT. This sequence encodes CAWSVFSTFNSPLHF.

The chain has TRBV10-3 and TRBJ2-2, with TRBD1 matching over 9 bases. The V gene end was trimmed by 6 bases and the J gene end by 4 bases; junction bases not matched to a gene: 6. The length of the CDR3 is 15 residues. Germline assignment: CDR1 ENHRY and CDR2 SYGVKD. The CDR3 region has the DNA TGTGCCATCAGCGGGACAGGGAGAGTCACCGGGGAGCTGTTTTTT. Protein sequence: CAISGTGRVTGELFF.

This clone was seen a single time. The rearrangement links TRBV18 to TRBJ2-5, with TRBD2 matching 13 bases. The CDR3 is 16 residues long. From germline, CDR1 is KGHSH and CDR2 LQKENI. J gave up 2 bases and V 5 bases, and 5 bases lay outside the gene matches. The CDR3, as DNA: TGTGCCAGCTCAAGGACTAGCGGGGGATCGCAAGAGACCCAGTACTTC. Its translation: CASSRTSGGSQETQYF.

V gene TRBV27 combines with J gene TRBJ1-2, with TRBD1 matching over 8 bases. CDR3 size: 13 residues. Germline assignment: CDR1 MNHEY and CDR2 SMNVEV (reference sequence). Trimming removed 8 bases from V and 8 bases from J; junction bases left unmatched: 10. CDR3 region: CASRHPGGEGYTF. CDR3 coding DNA: TGTGCCAGCCGCCACCCAGGGGGCGAGGGCTACACCTTC.

CDR3 region: CASSLWGGWSSYEQYF. For the CDR3, the DNA is TGTGCCAGCAGCTTATGGGGGGGCTGGAGCTCCTACGAGCAGTACTTC. This chain links TRBV7-8 with TRBJ2-7, with D perhaps matching TRBD2 (7 bases). Deletions cut 2 bases from V and 0 bases from J, with 14 bases between. The CDR3 runs 16 residues. Germline CDR1 reads SGHVS; CDR2 reads FQNEAQ.

The rearrangement links TRBV7-9 to TRBJ2-7; TRBD1 is a possible D gene (5 bases). V was pared by 3 bases and J by 3 bases, with 6 bases between. The germline gives CDR1 SEHNR, CDR2 FQNEAQ (reference sequence). The CDR3 spans 12 residues. CDR3 region: CASSFDSYEQYF. The CDR3 DNA reads TGTGCCAGCAGCTTTGACAGCTACGAGCAGTACTTC.

This rearrangement joins TRBV21-1 to TRBJ2-3. TRBV21-1 is designated a pseudogene. The CDR3 spans 16 residues. In DNA form, the CDR3 reads TGTGCCAGCAGCAAAAAGGTAGGGATTAGCACAGATACGCAGTATTTT. The encoded protein is CASSKKVGISTDTQYF.

The genes are TRBV6-5 and TRBJ1-5, with TRBD1 as a possible D gene (6 bases). The germline gives CDR1 MNHEY, CDR2 SVGAGI. This CDR3 region has 13 residues. V was shortened by 10 bases and J by 7 bases, with 17 bases between the two germline ends. The CDR3 is CAIRRTDWQPQHF. The CDR3 nucleotides read TGTGCCATCAGGAGGACAGATTGGCAGCCCCAGCATTTT.